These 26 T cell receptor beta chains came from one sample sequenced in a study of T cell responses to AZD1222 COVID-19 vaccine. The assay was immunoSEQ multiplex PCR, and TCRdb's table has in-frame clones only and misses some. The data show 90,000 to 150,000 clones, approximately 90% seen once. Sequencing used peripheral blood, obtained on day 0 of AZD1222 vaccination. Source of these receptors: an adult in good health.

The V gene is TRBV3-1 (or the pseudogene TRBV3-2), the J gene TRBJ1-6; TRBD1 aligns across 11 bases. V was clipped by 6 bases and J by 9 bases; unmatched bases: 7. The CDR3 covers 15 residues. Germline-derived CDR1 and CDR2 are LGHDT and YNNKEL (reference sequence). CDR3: CASRLSGTGGSPLHF. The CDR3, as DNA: TGTGCCAGCAGGCTTTCCGGGACAGGGGGTTCACCCCTCCACTTT.

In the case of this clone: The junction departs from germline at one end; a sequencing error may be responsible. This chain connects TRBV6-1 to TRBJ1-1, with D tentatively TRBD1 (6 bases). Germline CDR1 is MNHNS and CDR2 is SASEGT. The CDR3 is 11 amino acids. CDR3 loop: CASMGAAEAFF. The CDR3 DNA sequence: TGTGCGAGCATGGGGGCGGCTGAAGCTTTCTTT.

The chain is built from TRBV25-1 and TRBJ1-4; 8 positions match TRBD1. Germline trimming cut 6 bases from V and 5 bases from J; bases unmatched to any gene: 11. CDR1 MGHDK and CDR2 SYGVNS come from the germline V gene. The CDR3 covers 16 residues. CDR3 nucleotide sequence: TGTGCCAGCAGCCTGCACGGGACAGGCCAGAATGAAAAACTGTTTTTT. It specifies CASSLHGTGQNEKLFF.

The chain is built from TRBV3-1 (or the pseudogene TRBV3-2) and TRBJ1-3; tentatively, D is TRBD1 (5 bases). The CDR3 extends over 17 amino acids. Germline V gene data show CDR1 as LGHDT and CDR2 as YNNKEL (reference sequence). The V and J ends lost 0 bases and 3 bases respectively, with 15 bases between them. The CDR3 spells CASSQEGSGRGGNTIYF. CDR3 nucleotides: TGTGCCAGCAGCCAAGAAGGTTCGGGGAGGGGTGGAAACACCATATATTTT.

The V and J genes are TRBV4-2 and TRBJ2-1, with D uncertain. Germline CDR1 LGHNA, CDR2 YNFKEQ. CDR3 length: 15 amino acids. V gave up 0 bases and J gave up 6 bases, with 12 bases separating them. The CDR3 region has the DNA TGTGCCAGCAGCCAAGAGGGCGGATCGGGCAATGAGCAGTTCTTC. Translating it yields CASSQEGGSGNEQFF.

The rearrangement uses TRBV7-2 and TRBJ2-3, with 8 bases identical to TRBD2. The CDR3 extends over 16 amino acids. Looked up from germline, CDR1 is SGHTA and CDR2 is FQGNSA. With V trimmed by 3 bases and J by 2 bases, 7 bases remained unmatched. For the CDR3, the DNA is TGTGCCAGCAGCTTTCACGGGGGGGGTGTCACAGATACGCAGTATTTT. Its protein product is CASSFHGGGVTDTQYF.

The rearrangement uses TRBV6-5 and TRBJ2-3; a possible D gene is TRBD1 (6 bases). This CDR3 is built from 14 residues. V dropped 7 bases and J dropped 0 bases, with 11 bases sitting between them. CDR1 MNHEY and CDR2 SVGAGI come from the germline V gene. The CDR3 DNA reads TGTGCCAGCACCTTCGGACAGAGCACAGATACGCAGTATTTT. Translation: CASTFGQSTDTQYF.

The CDR3 coding sequence is TGTGCCAGTATCTCTGGCGAGAGGTCCTCCTATAATTCACCCCTCCACTTT. This codes for CASISGERSSYNSPLHF. The chain recombines TRBV7-9 with TRBJ1-6; D is undetermined. With 9 bases removed from V and 0 bases from J, the gap between germline ends came to 18 bases. Per the germline V gene, CDR1 is SEHNR and CDR2 is FQNEAQ (reference sequence). CDR3 size: 17 residues.

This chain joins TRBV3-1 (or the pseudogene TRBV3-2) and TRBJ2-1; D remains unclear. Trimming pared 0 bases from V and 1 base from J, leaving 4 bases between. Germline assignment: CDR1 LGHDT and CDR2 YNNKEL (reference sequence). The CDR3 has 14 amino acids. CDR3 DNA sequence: TGTGCCAGCAGCCAAGATAGGTCCTACAATGAGCAGTTCTTC. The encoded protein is CASSQDRSYNEQFF.

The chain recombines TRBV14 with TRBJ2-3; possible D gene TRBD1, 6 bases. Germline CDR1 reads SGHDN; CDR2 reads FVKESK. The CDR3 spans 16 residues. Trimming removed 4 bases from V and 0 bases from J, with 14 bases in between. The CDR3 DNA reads TGTGCCAGCAGCCCCCTGGGGGCCATTAGCACAGATACGCAGTATTTT. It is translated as CASSPLGAISTDTQYF.

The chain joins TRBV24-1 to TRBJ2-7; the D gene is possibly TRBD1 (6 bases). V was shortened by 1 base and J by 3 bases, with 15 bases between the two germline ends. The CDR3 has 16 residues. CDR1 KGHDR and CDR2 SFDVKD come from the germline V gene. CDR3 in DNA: TGTGCCACCAGTGATTTCTTAGGGACAAGACACTACGAGCAGTACTTC. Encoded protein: CATSDFLGTRHYEQYF.

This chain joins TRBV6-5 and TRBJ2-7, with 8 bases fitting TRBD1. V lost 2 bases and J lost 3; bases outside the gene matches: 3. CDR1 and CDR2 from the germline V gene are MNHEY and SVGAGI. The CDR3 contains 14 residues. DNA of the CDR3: TGTGCCAGCAGTTACGGTACAGGGGGCTACGAGCAGTACTTC. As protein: CASSYGTGGYEQYF.

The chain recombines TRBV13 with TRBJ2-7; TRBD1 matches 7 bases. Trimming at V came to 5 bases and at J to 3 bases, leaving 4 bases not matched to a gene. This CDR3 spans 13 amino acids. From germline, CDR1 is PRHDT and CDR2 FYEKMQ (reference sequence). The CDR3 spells CASSRGQSYEQYF. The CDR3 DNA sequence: TGTGCCAGCAGCCGGGGACAGAGCTACGAGCAGTACTTC.

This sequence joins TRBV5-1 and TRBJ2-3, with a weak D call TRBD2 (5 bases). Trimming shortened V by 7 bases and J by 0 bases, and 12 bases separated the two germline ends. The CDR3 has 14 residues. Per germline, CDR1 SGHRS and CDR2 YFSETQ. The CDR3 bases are TGCGCCAGCCGTGGACTGTATAGCACAGATACGCAGTATTTT. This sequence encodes CASRGLYSTDTQYF.

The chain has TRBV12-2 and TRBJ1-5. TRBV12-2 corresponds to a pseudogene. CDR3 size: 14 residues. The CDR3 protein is CASRSGPSNQPQHF. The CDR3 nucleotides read TGTGCAAGTCGCTCGGGACCTAGCAATCAGCCCCAGCATTTT.

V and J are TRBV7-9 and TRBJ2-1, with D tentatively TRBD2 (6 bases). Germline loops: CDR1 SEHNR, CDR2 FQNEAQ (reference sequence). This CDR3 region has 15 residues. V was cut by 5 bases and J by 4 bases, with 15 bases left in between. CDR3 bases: TGTGCCAGCAGCCACCGGGTAGCGGTTTACAATGAGCAGTTCTTC. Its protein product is CASSHRVAVYNEQFF.

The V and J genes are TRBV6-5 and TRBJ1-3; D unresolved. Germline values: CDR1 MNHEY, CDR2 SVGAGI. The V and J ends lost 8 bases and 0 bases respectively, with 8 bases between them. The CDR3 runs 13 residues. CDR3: CASEFSSGNTIYF. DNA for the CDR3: TGTGCCAGCGAGTTTAGCTCTGGAAACACCATATATTTT.

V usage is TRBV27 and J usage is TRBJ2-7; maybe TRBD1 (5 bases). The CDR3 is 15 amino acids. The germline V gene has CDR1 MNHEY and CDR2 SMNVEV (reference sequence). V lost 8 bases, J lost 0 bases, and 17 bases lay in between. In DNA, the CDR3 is TGTGCCAGCTCCCGATCGACAGTGTCCTCCTACGAGCAGTACTTC. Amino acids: CASSRSTVSSYEQYF.

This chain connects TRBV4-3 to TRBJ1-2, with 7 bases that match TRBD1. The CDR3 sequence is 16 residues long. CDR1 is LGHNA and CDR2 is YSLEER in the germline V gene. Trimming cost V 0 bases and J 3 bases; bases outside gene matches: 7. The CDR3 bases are TGCGCCAGCAGCCAAGATAGGACAGGTCCCTACTATGGCTACACCTTC. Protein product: CASSQDRTGPYYGYTF.

The CDR3 is CASSRNNQPQHF. CDR3 bases: TGTGCCAGCAGTCGGAACAATCAGCCCCAGCATTTT. This chain uses TRBV12-3 or TRBV12-4 with TRBJ1-5; D remains unclear. This CDR3 comprises 12 residues. Trimming removed 5 bases at V and 3 bases at J, with 5 bases between.

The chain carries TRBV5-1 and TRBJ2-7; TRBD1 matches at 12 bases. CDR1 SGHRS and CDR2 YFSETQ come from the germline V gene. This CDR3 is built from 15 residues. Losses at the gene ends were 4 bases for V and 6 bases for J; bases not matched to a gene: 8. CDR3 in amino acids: CASSSTGTGGGEQYF. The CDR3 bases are TGCGCCAGCAGCAGTACCGGGACAGGGGGCGGCGAGCAGTACTTC.

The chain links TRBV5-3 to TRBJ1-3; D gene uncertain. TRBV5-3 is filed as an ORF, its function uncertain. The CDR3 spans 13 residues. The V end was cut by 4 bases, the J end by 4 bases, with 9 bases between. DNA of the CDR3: TGTGCCAGAAGCACGACGTTAGGAAACACCATATATTTT. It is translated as CARSTTLGNTIYF.

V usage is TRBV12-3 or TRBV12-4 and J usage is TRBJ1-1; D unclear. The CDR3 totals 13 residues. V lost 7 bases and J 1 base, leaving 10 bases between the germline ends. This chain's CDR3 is CASNPKRNTEAFF. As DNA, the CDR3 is TGTGCCAGCAACCCTAAAAGGAACACTGAAGCTTTCTTT.

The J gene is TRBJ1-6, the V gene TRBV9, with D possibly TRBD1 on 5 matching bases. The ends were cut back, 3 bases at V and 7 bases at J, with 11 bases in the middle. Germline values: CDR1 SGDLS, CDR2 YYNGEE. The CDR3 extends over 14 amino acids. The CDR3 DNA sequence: TGTGCCAGCAGCGCCGGGACGCACAATTCACCCCTCCACTTT. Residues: CASSAGTHNSPLHF.

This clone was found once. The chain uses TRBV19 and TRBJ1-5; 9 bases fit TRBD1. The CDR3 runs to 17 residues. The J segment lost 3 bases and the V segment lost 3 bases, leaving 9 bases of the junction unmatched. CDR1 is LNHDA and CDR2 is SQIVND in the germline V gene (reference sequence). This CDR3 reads CASSILPGQGANQPQHF. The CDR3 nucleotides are TGTGCCAGTAGTATCCTCCCGGGACAGGGTGCCAATCAGCCCCAGCATTTT.

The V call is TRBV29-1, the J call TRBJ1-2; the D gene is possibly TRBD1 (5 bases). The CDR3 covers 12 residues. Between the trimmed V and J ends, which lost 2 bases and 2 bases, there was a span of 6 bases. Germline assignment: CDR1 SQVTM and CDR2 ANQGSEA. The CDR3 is CSVEKGNYGYTF. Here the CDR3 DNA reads TGCAGCGTTGAAAAGGGGAACTATGGCTACACCTTC.